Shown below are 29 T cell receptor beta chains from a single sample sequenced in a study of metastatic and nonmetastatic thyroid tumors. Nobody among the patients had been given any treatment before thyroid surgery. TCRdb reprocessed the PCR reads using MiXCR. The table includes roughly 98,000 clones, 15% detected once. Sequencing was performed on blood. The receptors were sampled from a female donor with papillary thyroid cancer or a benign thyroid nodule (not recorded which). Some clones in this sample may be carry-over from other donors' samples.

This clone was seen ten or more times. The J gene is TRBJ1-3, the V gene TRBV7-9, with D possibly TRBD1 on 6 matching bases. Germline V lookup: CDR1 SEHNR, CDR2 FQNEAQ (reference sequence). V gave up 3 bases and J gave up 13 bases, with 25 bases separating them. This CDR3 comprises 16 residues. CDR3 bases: TGTGCCAGCAGCTTTTTGGGACACGGAGACACGAAGGGTATATATTTT. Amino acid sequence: CASSFLGHGDTKGIYF.

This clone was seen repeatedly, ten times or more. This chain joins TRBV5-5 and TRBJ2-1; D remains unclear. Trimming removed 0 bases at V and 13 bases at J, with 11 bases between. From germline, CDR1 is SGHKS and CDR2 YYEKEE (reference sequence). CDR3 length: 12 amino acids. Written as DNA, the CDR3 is TGTGCCAGCAGCTTGGTAGTGGACGGCCAGTTCTTC. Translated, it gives CASSLVVDGQFF.

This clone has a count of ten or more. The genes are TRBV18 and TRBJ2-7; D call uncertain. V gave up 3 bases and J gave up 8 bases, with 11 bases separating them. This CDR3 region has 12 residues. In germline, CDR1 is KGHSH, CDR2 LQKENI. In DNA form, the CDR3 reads TGTGCCAGCTCACCTAGGGCACAAAAGCAGTACTTC. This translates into CASSPRAQKQYF.

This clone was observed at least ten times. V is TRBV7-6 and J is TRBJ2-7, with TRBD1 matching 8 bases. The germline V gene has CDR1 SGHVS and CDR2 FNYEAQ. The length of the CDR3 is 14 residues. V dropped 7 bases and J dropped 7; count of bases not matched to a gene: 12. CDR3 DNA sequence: TGTGCCAGCACCCAATCTGCAGGGGGCGCGGAGCAGTACTTC. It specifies CASTQSAGGAEQYF.

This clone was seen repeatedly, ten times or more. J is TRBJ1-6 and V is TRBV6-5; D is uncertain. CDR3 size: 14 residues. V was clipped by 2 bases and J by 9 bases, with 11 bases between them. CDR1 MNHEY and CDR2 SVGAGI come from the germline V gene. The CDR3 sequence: CASSYGGYGSPLHF. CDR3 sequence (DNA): TGTGCCAGCAGTTACGGAGGGTACGGTTCACCCCTCCACTTT.

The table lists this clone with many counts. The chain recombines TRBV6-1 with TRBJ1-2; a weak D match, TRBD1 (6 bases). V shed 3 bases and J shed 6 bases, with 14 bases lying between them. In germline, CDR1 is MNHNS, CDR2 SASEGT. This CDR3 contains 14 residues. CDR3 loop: CASSEDSRLNGYTF. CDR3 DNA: TGTGCCAGCAGTGAGGACAGTCGCTTAAATGGCTACACCTTC.

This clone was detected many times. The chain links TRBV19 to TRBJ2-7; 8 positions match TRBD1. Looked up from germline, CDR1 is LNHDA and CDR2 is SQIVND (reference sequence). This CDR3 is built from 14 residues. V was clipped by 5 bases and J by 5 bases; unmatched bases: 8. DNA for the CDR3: TGTGCCAGTAGTCAGGGACAGGTTCCCAACGAGCAGTACTTC. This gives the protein CASSQGQVPNEQYF.

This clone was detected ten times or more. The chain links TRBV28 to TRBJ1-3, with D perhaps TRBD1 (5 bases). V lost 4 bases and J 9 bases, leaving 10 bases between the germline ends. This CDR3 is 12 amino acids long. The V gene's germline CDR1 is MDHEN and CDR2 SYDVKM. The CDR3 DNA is TGTGCCAGCAGTTATCGGGGGAGCACCATATATTTT. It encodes CASSYRGSTIYF.

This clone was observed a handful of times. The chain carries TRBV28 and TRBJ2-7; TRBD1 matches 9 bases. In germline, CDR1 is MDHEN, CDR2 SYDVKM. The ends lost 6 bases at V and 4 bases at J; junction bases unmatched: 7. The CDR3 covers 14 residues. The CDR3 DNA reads TGTGCCAGCAGGACAGGGGGTTTTCGATACGAGCAGTACTTC. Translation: CASRTGGFRYEQYF.

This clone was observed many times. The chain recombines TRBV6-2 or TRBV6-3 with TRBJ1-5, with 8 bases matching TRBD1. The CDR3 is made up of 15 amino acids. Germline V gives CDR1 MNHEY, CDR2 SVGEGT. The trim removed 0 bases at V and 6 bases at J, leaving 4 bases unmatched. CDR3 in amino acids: CASSYSDREIQPQHF. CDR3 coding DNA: TGTGCCAGCAGTTACTCGGACAGGGAAATTCAGCCCCAGCATTTT.

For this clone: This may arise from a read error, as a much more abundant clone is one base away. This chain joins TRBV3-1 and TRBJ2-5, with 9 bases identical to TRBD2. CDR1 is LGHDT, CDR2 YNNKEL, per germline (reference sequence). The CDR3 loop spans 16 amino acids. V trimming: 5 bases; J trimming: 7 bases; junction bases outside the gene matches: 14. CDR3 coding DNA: TGTGCCAGCAGCTATGAAATAGCGGGGGATCCCCGGACCCAGTACTTC. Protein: CASSYEIAGDPRTQYF.

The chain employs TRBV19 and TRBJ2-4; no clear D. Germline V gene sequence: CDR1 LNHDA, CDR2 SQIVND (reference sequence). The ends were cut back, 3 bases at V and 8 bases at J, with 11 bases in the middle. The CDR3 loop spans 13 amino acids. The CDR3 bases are TGTGCCAGTAGTATTAGTGAGGTGGACATTCAGTACTTC. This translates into CASSISEVDIQYF.

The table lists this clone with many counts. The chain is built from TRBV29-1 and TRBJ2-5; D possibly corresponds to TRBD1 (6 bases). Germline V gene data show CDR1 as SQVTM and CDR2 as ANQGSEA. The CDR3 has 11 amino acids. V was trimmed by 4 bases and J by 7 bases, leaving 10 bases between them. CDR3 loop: CSVGGRVTQYF. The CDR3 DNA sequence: TGCAGCGTTGGGGGGCGGGTGACCCAGTACTTC.

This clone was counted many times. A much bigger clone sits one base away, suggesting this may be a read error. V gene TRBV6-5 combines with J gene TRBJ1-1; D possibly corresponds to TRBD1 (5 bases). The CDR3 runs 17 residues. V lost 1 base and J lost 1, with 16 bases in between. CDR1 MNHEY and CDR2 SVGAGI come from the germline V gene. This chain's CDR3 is CASSYLGVGSSNTEAFF. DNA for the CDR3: TGTGCCAGCAGTTACTTGGGGGTAGGGAGTTCGAACACTGAAGCTTTCTTT.

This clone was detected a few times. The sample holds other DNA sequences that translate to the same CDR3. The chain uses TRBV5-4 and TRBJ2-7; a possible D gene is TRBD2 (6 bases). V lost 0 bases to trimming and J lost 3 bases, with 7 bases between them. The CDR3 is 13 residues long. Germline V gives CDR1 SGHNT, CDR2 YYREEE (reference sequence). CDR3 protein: CASSLVGGYEQYF. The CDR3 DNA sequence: TGTGCCAGCAGCTTGGTCGGGGGCTACGAGCAGTACTTC.

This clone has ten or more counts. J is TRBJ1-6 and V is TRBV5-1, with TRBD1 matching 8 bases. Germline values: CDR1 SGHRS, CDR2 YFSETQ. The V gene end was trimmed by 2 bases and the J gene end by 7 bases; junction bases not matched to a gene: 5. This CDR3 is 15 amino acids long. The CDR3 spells CASSLLDRVNSPLHF. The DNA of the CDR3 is TGCGCCAGCAGCTTATTGGACAGGGTCAATTCACCCCTCCACTTT.

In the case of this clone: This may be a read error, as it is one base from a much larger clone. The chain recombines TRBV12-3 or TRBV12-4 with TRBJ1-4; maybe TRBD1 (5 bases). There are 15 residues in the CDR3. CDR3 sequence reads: CATAVGASWCEKLFF. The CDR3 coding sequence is TGTGCTACAGCAGTAGGGGCTTCATGGTGTGAAAAACTGTTTTTT.

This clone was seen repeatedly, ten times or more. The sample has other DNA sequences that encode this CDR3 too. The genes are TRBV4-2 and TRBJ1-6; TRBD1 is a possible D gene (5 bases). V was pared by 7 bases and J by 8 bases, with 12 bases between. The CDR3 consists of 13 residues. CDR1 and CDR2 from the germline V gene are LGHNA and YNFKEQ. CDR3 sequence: CASKGLGDSPLHF. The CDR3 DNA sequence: TGTGCCAGCAAGGGACTAGGGGATTCACCCCTCCACTTT.

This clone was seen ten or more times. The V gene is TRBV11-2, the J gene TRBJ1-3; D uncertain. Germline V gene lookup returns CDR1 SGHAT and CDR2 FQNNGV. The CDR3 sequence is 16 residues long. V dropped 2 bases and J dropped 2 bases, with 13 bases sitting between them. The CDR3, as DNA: TGTGCCAGCAGCTTATCCTCACCATCCACTGGAAACACCATATATTTT. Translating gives CASSLSSPSTGNTIYF.

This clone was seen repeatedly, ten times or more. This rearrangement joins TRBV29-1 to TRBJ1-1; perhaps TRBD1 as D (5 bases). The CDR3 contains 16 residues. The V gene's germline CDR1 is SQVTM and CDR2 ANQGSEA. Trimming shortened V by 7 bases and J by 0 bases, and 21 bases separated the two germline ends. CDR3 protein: CSGDLWATAMNTEAFF. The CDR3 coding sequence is TGCAGCGGGGACTTGTGGGCGACAGCTATGAACACTGAAGCTTTCTTT.

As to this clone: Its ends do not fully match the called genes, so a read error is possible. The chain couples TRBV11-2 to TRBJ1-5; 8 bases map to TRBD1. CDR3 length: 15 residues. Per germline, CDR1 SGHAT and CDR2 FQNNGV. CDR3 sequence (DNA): TGTGTCAGCAGCCCGCAAACAGGGGGGTTACAGCCCCAGCATTTT. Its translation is CVSSPQTGGLQPQHF.

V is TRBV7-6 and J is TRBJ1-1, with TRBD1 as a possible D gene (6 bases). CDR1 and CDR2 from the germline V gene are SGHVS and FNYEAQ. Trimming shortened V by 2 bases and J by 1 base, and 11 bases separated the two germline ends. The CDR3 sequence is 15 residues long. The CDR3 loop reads CASSLRGGRNTEAFF. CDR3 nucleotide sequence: TGTGCCAGCAGCTTAAGGGGGGGGAGGAACACTGAAGCTTTCTTT.

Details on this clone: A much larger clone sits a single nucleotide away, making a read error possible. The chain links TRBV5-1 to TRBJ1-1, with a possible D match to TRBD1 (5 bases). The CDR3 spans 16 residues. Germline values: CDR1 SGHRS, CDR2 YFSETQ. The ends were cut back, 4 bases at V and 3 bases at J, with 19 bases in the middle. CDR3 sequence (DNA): TGCGCCAGCAGCCAGGGACTATGGGGGGGATACACTGAAGCTTTCTTT. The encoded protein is CASSQGLWGGYTEAFF.

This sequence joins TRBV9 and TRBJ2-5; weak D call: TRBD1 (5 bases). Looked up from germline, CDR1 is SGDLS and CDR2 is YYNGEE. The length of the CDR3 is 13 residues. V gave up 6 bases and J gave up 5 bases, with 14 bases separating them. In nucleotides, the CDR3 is TGTGCCAGCAATGCCAAGGGGTGGGAGACCCAGTACTTC. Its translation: CASNAKGWETQYF.

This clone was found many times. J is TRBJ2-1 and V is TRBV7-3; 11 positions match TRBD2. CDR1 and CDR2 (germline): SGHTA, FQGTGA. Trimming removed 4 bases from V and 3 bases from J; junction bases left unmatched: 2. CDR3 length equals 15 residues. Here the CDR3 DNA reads TGTGCCAGCAGCTCTGGGACTAGCGGCTACAATGAGCAGTTCTTC. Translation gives CASSSGTSGYNEQFF.

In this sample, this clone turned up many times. For the CDR3, the DNA is TGTGCCAGTAGTATAGCCGGCAGCTCTGGAAACACCATATATTTT. It encodes CASSIAGSSGNTIYF. This sequence joins TRBV19 and TRBJ1-3; no clear D. CDR1 is LNHDA, CDR2 SQIVND, per germline (reference sequence). The ends were cut back, 1 base at V and 0 bases at J, with 7 bases in the middle. CDR3 length: 15 residues.

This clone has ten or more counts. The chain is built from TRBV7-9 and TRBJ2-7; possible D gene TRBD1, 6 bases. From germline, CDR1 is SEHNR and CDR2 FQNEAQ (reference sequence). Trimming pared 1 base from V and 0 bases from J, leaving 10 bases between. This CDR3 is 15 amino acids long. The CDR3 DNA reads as TGTGCCAGCAGCTTAGGGACAGAAAACTCCTACGAGCAGTACTTC. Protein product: CASSLGTENSYEQYF.

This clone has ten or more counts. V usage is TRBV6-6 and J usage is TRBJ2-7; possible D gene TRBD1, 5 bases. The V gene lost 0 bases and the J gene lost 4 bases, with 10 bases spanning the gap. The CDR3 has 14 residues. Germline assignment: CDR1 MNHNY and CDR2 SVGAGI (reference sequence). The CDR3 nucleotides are TGTGCCAGCAGTTACTCTGCAGGGCCATACGAGCAGTACTTC. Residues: CASSYSAGPYEQYF.

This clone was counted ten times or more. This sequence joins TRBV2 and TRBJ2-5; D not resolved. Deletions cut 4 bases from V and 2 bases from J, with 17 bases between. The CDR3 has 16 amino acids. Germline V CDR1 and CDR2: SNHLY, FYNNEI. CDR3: CASSVSVRTDQETQYF. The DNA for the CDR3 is TGTGCCAGCAGTGTATCGGTGAGGACCGATCAAGAGACCCAGTACTTC.